This TCR beta chain was captured by sequencing in a study of OX40 agonist ivuxolimab in advanced cancers. Sequenced by immunoSEQ multiplex PCR; TCRdb stores in-frame clones only, minus some. The table has about 73,000 clones, 80% to 90% seen once. Trimming took 2 bases from V and 5 from J, leaving 8 bases between them. The germline CDR1 and CDR2 sequences are GTSNPN and SVGIG (reference sequence). The CDR3 length is 12 residues. The TCR comes from an adult with an advanced solid tumor such as melanoma, head and neck, liver or kidney cancer. This sample comprised CD4+ or CD8+ T cells sorted from blood, obtained in a trial of the OX40 agonist ivuxolimab. The chain has TRBV30 and TRBJ2-3; D call uncertain. The CDR3 DNA reads as TGTGCCTGGAGTTTGACTGTAGATACGCAGTATTTT. It yields the protein CAWSLTVDTQYF.